This TCR beta chain was captured by sequencing in a study of T cell changes during pregnancy in multiple sclerosis. V lost 9 bases and J lost 4; bases outside the gene matches: 10. This CDR3 is built from 14 residues. The germline V gene encodes CDR1 SGHAT and CDR2 FQNNGV. The table came from immunoSEQ multiplex PCR; TCRdb's copy has only in-frame clones and leaves some out. The profile shows fewer than 45,000 clones, around 93% of them singletons. This chain uses TRBV11-2 with TRBJ2-5; 8 positions agree with TRBD2. The sequenced sample was CD4+ T cells from peripheral blood mononuclear cells, obtained in the third trimester of pregnancy. The TCR comes from a female donor with multiple sclerosis, enrolled in a pregnancy study. The CDR3 DNA reads as TGTGCCAGTACCCGGCTAGCGGGCCTAGAGACCCAGTACTTC. Protein: CASTRLAGLETQYF.